Shown below are 27 T cell receptor beta chains from a single sample sequenced in a study of OX40 agonist ivuxolimab in advanced cancers. Measured with immunoSEQ multiplex PCR; TCRdb has only the in-frame clones, and not every one. The table has more than 25,000 clones, approximately 85% seen once. This specimen was CD4+ or CD8+ T cells sorted from blood, taken in a trial of the OX40 agonist ivuxolimab. Source of these receptors: an adult with an advanced solid tumor such as melanoma, head and neck, liver or kidney cancer.

Here the CDR3 DNA reads TGTGCCAGCAGTGTTGGGACAGGGGAAAACTACGAGCAGTACTTC. Residues: CASSVGTGENYEQYF. J is TRBJ2-7 and V is TRBV27, with 10 bases that match TRBD1. This CDR3 is 15 amino acids long. Trimming cost V 5 bases and J 3 bases; bases outside gene matches: 7. Germline V lookup: CDR1 MNHEY, CDR2 SMNVEV (reference sequence).

The CDR3, as DNA: TGTGCCAGTTCGAACCTACAGGGGACCTATGGCTACACCTTC. Protein product: CASSNLQGTYGYTF. The chain employs TRBV2 and TRBJ1-2; 7 positions match TRBD1. The V and J ends lost 9 bases and 4 bases, in that order; junction bases with no gene match: 11. The CDR3 sequence is 14 residues long. Germline loops: CDR1 SNHLY, CDR2 FYNNEI.

Only a few counts were recorded for this clone. The rearrangement joins TRBV2 to TRBJ1-6, with D possibly TRBD1 on 5 matching bases. V lost 3 bases, J lost 7 bases, and 10 bases lay in between. Germline V gene sequence: CDR1 SNHLY, CDR2 FYNNEI. The CDR3 spans 14 residues. This CDR3 is CASSEGLRNSPLHF. In nucleotides, the CDR3 is TGTGCCAGCAGTGAGGGACTTCGGAATTCACCCCTCCACTTT. Supplemented by reference TRBV2 and TRBJ1-6, the full variable domain reads EPEVTQTPSHQVTQMGQEVILRCVPISNHLYFYWYRQILGQKVEFLVSFYNNEISEKSEIFDDQFSVERPDGSNFTLKIRSTKLEDSAMYFCASSEGLRNSPLHFGNGTRLTVT.

A few counts support this clone. The chain has TRBV30 and TRBJ1-5; tentative D call: TRBD1 (6 bases). Trimming shortened V by 4 bases and J by 2 bases, and 15 bases separated the two germline ends. Germline CDR1 and CDR2: GTSNPN and SVGIG (reference sequence). The CDR3 runs to 15 residues. CDR3 DNA sequence: TGTGCCTGGACCGCCAGGGGTAGGGGCAATCAGCCCCAGCATTTT. This encodes CAWTARGRGNQPQHF.

The rearrangement links TRBV11-3 to TRBJ2-7, with D perhaps TRBD1 (6 bases). Germline V gene lookup returns CDR1 SGHNT and CDR2 YENEEA. Between the trimmed V and J ends, which lost 5 bases and 0 bases, there was a span of 11 bases. The CDR3 runs 14 residues. The CDR3 sequence is CASSLAGDSYEQYF. The CDR3 bases are TGTGCCAGCAGCCTCGCAGGGGACTCCTACGAGCAGTACTTC.

This rearrangement joins TRBV30 to TRBJ1-1; TRBD1 is a possible D gene (5 bases). The germline V gene encodes CDR1 GTSNPN and CDR2 SVGIG (reference sequence). This CDR3 contains 16 residues. V was trimmed by 1 base and J by 0 bases, leaving 15 bases between them. CDR3 bases: TGTGCCTGGAGTGGAATGAGGGGACCTCTGAACACTGAAGCTTTCTTT. It translates to CAWSGMRGPLNTEAFF.

The rearrangement links TRBV6-1 to TRBJ2-1; D possibly corresponds to TRBD2 (5 bases). Germline lookup yields CDR1 MNHNS and CDR2 SASEGT. The V end was cut by 4 bases, the J end by 9 bases, with 7 bases between. The CDR3 covers 11 residues. The CDR3 region is CASSARGEQFF. The CDR3 region has the DNA TGTGCCAGCAGTGCCCGGGGTGAGCAGTTCTTC.

This chain joins TRBV19 and TRBJ1-5, with D uncertain. This CDR3 comprises 14 residues. Germline CDR1 is LNHDA and CDR2 is SQIVND (reference sequence). The V gene lost 4 bases and the J gene lost 7 bases, with 14 bases spanning the gap. The CDR3 is CASSTLGINQPQHF. CDR3 nucleotide sequence: TGTGCCAGTAGTACCCTTGGGATAAACCAGCCCCAGCATTTT.

V gene TRBV5-4 combines with J gene TRBJ2-6; a possible D gene is TRBD1 (5 bases). Germline V gene lookup returns CDR1 SGHNT and CDR2 YYREEE (reference sequence). Trimming pared 0 bases from V and 3 bases from J, leaving 7 bases between. This CDR3 contains 15 residues. CDR3 sequence (DNA): TGTGCCAGCAGCTTGGACAGGAGTGGGGCCAACGTCCTGACTTTC. Translated: CASSLDRSGANVLTF.

The chain recombines TRBV9 with TRBJ1-3; 9 bases fit TRBD1. Germline lookup yields CDR1 SGDLS and CDR2 YYNGEE. This CDR3 has 14 amino acids. Trimming cost V 2 bases and J 4 bases; bases outside gene matches: 1. CDR3 DNA: TGTGCCAGCAGCGTGGGGACAGGGGGAAACACCATATATTTT. It translates to CASSVGTGGNTIYF. The variable domain in full, completed from reference TRBV9 and TRBJ1-3, reads DSGVTQTPKHLITATGQRVTLRCSPRSGDLSVYWYQQSLDQGLQFLIQYYNGEERAKGNILERFSAQQFPDLHSELNLSSLELGDSALYFCASSVGTGGNTIYFGEGSWLTVV.

This rearrangement joins TRBV4-1 to TRBJ2-2, with D perhaps matching TRBD1 (5 bases). The CDR3 has 15 residues. Germline values: CDR1 MGHRA, CDR2 YSYEKL. The V end was cut by 0 bases, the J end by 8 bases, with 13 bases between. This chain's CDR3 is CASSQEMGLIGELFF. The CDR3 DNA follows: TGCGCCAGCAGCCAAGAGATGGGGCTAATTGGGGAGCTGTTTTTT.

The CDR3 is CASRFRGGEQYF. Here the CDR3 DNA reads TGCGCCAGCAGGTTTAGGGGTGGCGAGCAGTACTTC. The rearrangement links TRBV5-1 to TRBJ2-7; maybe TRBD1 (5 bases). CDR3 length: 12 residues. From germline, CDR1 is SGHRS and CDR2 YFSETQ. The V gene lost 5 bases and the J gene lost 6 bases, with 12 bases spanning the gap.

This clone was observed a few times. The rearrangement links TRBV4-2 to TRBJ2-1; 9 bases agree with TRBD2. The junction had 6 bases not matched to a gene; V was cut back by 0 bases and J by 9 bases. The CDR3 totals 15 residues. Germline V gives CDR1 LGHNA, CDR2 YNFKEQ. CDR3 residues: CASSQEVTSGFEQFF. Written as DNA, the CDR3 is TGTGCCAGCAGCCAAGAGGTGACTAGCGGCTTTGAGCAGTTCTTC.

This chain connects TRBV6-1 to TRBJ1-2; D is perhaps TRBD1 (5 bases). Germline CDR1 and CDR2: MNHNS and SASEGT. This CDR3 comprises 16 residues. V was clipped by 2 bases and J by 5 bases, with 18 bases between them. The CDR3 region has the DNA TGTGCCAGCAGTGAAACCCCAGGACACAGGTCGTATGGCTACACCTTC. Amino acids: CASSETPGHRSYGYTF.

The chain links TRBV4-1 to TRBJ2-3; no definite D call. The germline V and J ends were trimmed by 4 bases and 4 bases, with 6 bases remaining between them. Germline CDR1 MGHRA, CDR2 YSYEKL. This CDR3 has 12 amino acids. This CDR3 is CASSRTADTQYF. For the CDR3, the DNA is TGCGCCAGCAGCCGGACCGCAGATACGCAGTATTTT.

This sequence joins TRBV7-3 and TRBJ2-1; D possibly corresponds to TRBD1 (6 bases). Germline CDR1 SGHTA, CDR2 FQGTGA. V was pared by 5 bases and J by 8 bases, with 13 bases between. CDR3 length equals 13 residues. The CDR3 loop is CASSPGVSDEQFF. CDR3 DNA sequence: TGTGCCAGCAGCCCAGGGGTTAGCGATGAGCAGTTCTTC.

This chain uses TRBV11-3 with TRBJ2-1; 10 nucleotides line up with TRBD2. Germline CDR1 SGHNT, CDR2 YENEEA. The CDR3 runs 15 residues. V gave up 5 bases and J gave up 5 bases; unmatched junction bases: 6. The CDR3, as DNA: TGTGCCAGCAGCCAAGCGGGGGGGATCCACAATGAGCAGTTCTTC. Encoded protein: CASSQAGGIHNEQFF. The whole variable domain, filled in from reference TRBV11-3 and TRBJ2-1, reads EAGVVQSPRYKIIEKKQPVAFWCNPISGHNTLYWYLQNLGQGPELLIRYENEEAVDDSQLPKDRFSAERLKGVDSTLKIQPAELGDSAVYLCASSQAGGIHNEQFFGPGTRLTVL.

In this sample, this clone turned up once. The chain joins TRBV10-2 to TRBJ2-7; TRBD1 or TRBD2 may be the D gene (5 bases each). The CDR3 runs to 13 residues. In germline, CDR1 is WSHSY, CDR2 SAAADI. V was cut by 4 bases and J by 9 bases, with 16 bases left in between. This chain's CDR3 is CASSVGSGTGQYF. The CDR3 DNA follows: TGCGCCAGCAGTGTGGGGTCAGGGACGGGGCAGTACTTC.

The chain links TRBV6-1 to TRBJ2-7, with a weak D call TRBD1 (5 bases). V lost 6 bases and J 0 bases, leaving 12 bases between the germline ends. The CDR3 is 14 amino acids. The V gene's germline CDR1 is MNHNS and CDR2 SASEGT. CDR3 nucleotide sequence: TGTGCCAGCAGACCCCCGGACACCTCCTACGAGCAGTACTTC. It encodes CASRPPDTSYEQYF.

The V gene is TRBV7-9, the J gene TRBJ1-6; D remains unclear. The CDR3 is 13 amino acids. Germline V gene lookup returns CDR1 SEHNR and CDR2 FQNEAQ (reference sequence). V dropped 4 bases and J dropped 16 bases, with 17 bases sitting between them. This chain's CDR3 is CASSSPGSEELHF. The CDR3 DNA follows: TGTGCCAGCAGCTCCCCGGGGTCTGAGGAACTCCACTTT.

This rearrangement joins TRBV18 to TRBJ2-3; 14 positions match TRBD2. In germline, CDR1 is KGHSH, CDR2 LQKENI. The CDR3 length is 19 residues. With V trimmed by 3 bases and J by 0 bases, 8 bases remained unmatched. The CDR3 sequence: CASSPTWTSGGLSTDTQYF. The CDR3 DNA sequence: TGTGCCAGCTCACCGACCTGGACTAGCGGGGGGCTGAGCACAGATACGCAGTATTTT.

The chain couples TRBV5-1 to TRBJ2-5, with TRBD2 matching over 9 bases. Per germline, CDR1 SGHRS and CDR2 YFSETQ. CDR3 length: 16 amino acids. The V and J ends lost 1 base and 1 base, in that order; junction bases with no gene match: 5. CDR3 protein: CASSLRTSDLQETQYF. CDR3 bases: TGCGCCAGCAGCTTGAGGACTAGCGACCTCCAAGAGACCCAGTACTTC.

The J gene is TRBJ2-7, the V gene TRBV6-5; 9 bases map to TRBD1. J lost 6 bases, V lost 5 bases, and 5 bases had no gene match. The length of the CDR3 is 13 residues. In germline, CDR1 is MNHEY, CDR2 SVGAGI. The DNA for the CDR3 is TGTGCCAGCAGTCAGACAGGGGGTATCGAGCAGTACTTC. Protein: CASSQTGGIEQYF.

This sequence joins TRBV28 and TRBJ2-7, with 9 bases identical to TRBD1. The germline CDR1 and CDR2 sequences are MDHEN and SYDVKM. The CDR3 has 14 amino acids. V was pared by 3 bases and J by 5 bases, with 5 bases of the junction left unmatched. CDR3 sequence: CASSFLQGANEQYF. The CDR3 nucleotides are TGTGCCAGCAGTTTTCTACAGGGGGCTAACGAGCAGTACTTC.

The chain uses TRBV4-2 and TRBJ2-5, with D tentatively TRBD2 (5 bases). The better agreement between TRBJ2-7 and the DNA end casts doubt on the J call. The CDR3 sequence is 13 residues long. Germline V gives CDR1 LGHNA, CDR2 YNFKEQ. DNA of the CDR3: TGTGCCAGCAGCCTCGGACGGGACTACGAGCAGTACTTC. This translates into CASSLGRDYEQYF.

This chain connects TRBV27 to TRBJ2-7, with 9 bases identical to TRBD1. The CDR3 loop spans 15 amino acids. V gave up 3 bases and J gave up 0 bases; unmatched junction bases: 3. CDR1 MNHEY and CDR2 SMNVEV come from the germline V gene (reference sequence). The CDR3 here is CASSFGQGSSYEQYF. CDR3 DNA: TGTGCCAGCAGTTTCGGACAGGGGAGCTCCTACGAGCAGTACTTC.

The chain is built from TRBV4-2 and TRBJ2-2, with 13 bases lining up with TRBD2. The CDR3 has 20 residues. Looked up from germline, CDR1 is LGHNA and CDR2 is YNFKEQ. The trim removed 0 bases at V and 3 bases at J, leaving 10 bases unmatched. The CDR3 region is CASSQEGGTSGNPYTGELFF. CDR3 sequence (DNA): TGTGCCAGCAGCCAAGAAGGGGGGACTAGCGGGAACCCATACACCGGGGAGCTGTTTTTT.